Following are 16 T cell receptor beta chains from one sample sequenced in a study of blood T cell repertoires in COVID-19 (dated by TCRdb to 2018 to 2021). Receptor amplification or capture employed the immunoSEQ multiplex PCR assay. What TCRdb holds here is the immuneACCESS table cut down to in-frame rearrangements. Part of the clones is not present; checked against another copy, under half of the missing clones reflect an unresolved V gene, and the others are unexplained. The table for this sample lists about 410,000 clones; roughly 89% of them were counted only once. The ten largest clonotypes hold about 1.7% of the sample. Specimen: PBMCs or T cells enriched from blood (not recorded which). The receptors were sampled from a woman aged 30 to 39 who had recovered from COVID-19.

This sequence joins TRBV7-3 and TRBJ2-1; 9 nucleotides align to TRBD2. Germline values: CDR1 SGHTA, CDR2 FQGTGA. J gave up 3 bases and V 2 bases, and 8 bases lay outside the gene matches. This CDR3 region has 17 residues. The CDR3 reads CASSLSGREGGYNEQFF. For the CDR3, the DNA is TGTGCCAGCAGCTTATCTGGGCGGGAGGGCGGCTACAATGAGCAGTTCTTC.

This chain connects TRBV30 to TRBJ1-1; 9 nucleotides line up with TRBD1. V shed 4 bases, J shed 0 bases, and the junction held 3 bases outside the gene matches. CDR1 GTSNPN and CDR2 SVGIG come from the germline V gene (reference sequence). This CDR3 region has 14 residues. DNA of the CDR3: TGTGCCTGGATGGGGGACAGGGTGAACACTGAAGCTTTCTTT. This sequence encodes CAWMGDRVNTEAFF.

The rearrangement joins TRBV6-2 or TRBV6-3 to TRBJ2-7, with D maybe TRBD1 (6 bases). There are 13 residues in the CDR3. V shed 6 bases and J shed 7 bases, with 16 bases lying between them. Germline V gene lookup returns CDR1 MNHEY and CDR2 SVGEGT. The CDR3 sequence is CASSSRGLGEQYF. CDR3 nucleotides: TGTGCCAGCAGCTCCAGGGGCCTTGGGGAGCAGTACTTC.

For the CDR3, the DNA is TGTGCCAGCAGCGTGGATAGCGGGGGGGTCTCCTACGAGCAGTACTTC. Protein product: CASSVDSGGVSYEQYF. The chain is built from TRBV9 and TRBJ2-7; TRBD2 matches 11 bases. The CDR3 runs to 16 residues. The germline gives CDR1 SGDLS, CDR2 YYNGEE. Trimming cost V 2 bases and J 0 bases; bases outside gene matches: 4.

The V and J genes are TRBV28 and TRBJ2-7; 7 bases agree with TRBD1. Germline trimming cut 8 bases from V and 2 bases from J; bases unmatched to any gene: 6. CDR1 MDHEN and CDR2 SYDVKM come from the germline V gene. The CDR3 runs to 13 residues. The CDR3 DNA is TGTGCCAGCTTCCGGGACAGAACCTACGAGCAGTACTTC. Protein: CASFRDRTYEQYF.

The rearrangement links TRBV7-9 to TRBJ1-6, with 7 positions matching TRBD1. The CDR3 is 15 residues long. Unmatched junction bases numbered 6, after V lost 1 base and J lost 9 bases. From germline, CDR1 is SEHNR and CDR2 FQNEAQ (reference sequence). CDR3 sequence: CASSLGQGSGSPLHF. For the CDR3, the DNA is TGTGCCAGCAGCTTAGGACAGGGAAGTGGTTCACCCCTCCACTTT.

Here the CDR3 reads CASSLDGDTQYF. The CDR3 DNA reads as TGCGCCAGCAGCTTGGACGGGGATACGCAGTATTTT. V is TRBV5-1 and J is TRBJ2-3; D remains ambiguous. The CDR3 totals 12 residues. Germline loops: CDR1 SGHRS, CDR2 YFSETQ. Between the trimmed V and J ends, which lost 0 bases and 6 bases, there was a span of 5 bases.

This clone was counted a few times. The rearrangement links TRBV4-1 to TRBJ2-7, with TRBD2 matching 10 bases. The CDR3 covers 16 residues. CDR1 is MGHRA, CDR2 YSYEKL, per germline. V lost 0 bases, J lost 1 base, and 3 bases stayed unmatched. The CDR3 reads CASSQEVSGGSYEQYF. CDR3 nucleotide sequence: TGCGCCAGCAGCCAAGAGGTTAGCGGGGGGTCCTACGAGCAGTACTTC.

CDR3 in amino acids: CASSPQTTGMTEAFF. The CDR3, as DNA: TGTGCCAGCTCACCGCAGACCACGGGGATGACTGAAGCTTTCTTT. The chain uses TRBV18 and TRBJ1-1; D uncertain. The CDR3 is made up of 15 amino acids. Germline CDR1 reads KGHSH; CDR2 reads LQKENI. Between the trimmed V and J ends, which lost 3 bases and 5 bases, there was a span of 16 bases.

The V gene is TRBV5-1, the J gene TRBJ2-1; 7 nucleotides line up with TRBD2. Losses at the gene ends were 0 bases for V and 7 bases for J; bases not matched to a gene: 4. This CDR3 spans 14 amino acids. In germline, CDR1 is SGHRS, CDR2 YFSETQ. The chain's CDR3 is CASSLAPGGNEQFF. For the CDR3, the DNA is TGCGCCAGCAGCTTGGCCCCGGGAGGAAATGAGCAGTTCTTC. The variable domain in full, with the rest retrieved from reference TRBV5-1 and TRBJ2-1, is KAGVTQTPRYLIKTRGQQVTLSCSPISGHRSVSWYQQTPGQGLQFLFEYFSETQRNKGNFPGRFSGRQFSNSRSEMNVSTLELGDSALYLCASSLAPGGNEQFFGPGTRLTVL.

The chain is built from TRBV3-1 (or the pseudogene TRBV3-2) and TRBJ2-1; TRBD2 matches 8 bases. The germline CDR1 and CDR2 sequences are LGHDT and YNNKEL (reference sequence). The CDR3 sequence is 18 residues long. V lost 3 bases to trimming and J lost 0 bases; unmatched junction nucleotides: 10. The CDR3 DNA is TGTGCCAGCAGCCAGAGAACTGCCGGGACTAGCTCCTACAATGAGCAGTTCTTC. As protein: CASSQRTAGTSSYNEQFF.

CDR3 DNA: TGTGCCAGCAGTTTAGAACTGTTTGAAGCTTTCTTT. Amino acid sequence: CASSLELFEAFF. This rearrangement joins TRBV12-3 or TRBV12-4 to TRBJ1-1; the D is unclear. The V gene lost 1 base and the J gene lost 7 bases, with 7 bases spanning the gap. This CDR3 is built from 12 residues.

This clone has a single count. V gene TRBV2 combines with J gene TRBJ2-1; 10 nucleotides align to TRBD2. This CDR3 region has 14 residues. CDR1 SNHLY and CDR2 FYNNEI come from the germline V gene. J gave up 3 bases and V 6 bases, and 2 bases lay outside the gene matches. CDR3 in amino acids: CASRGLADYNEQFF. For the CDR3, the DNA is TGTGCCAGCAGAGGACTAGCGGACTACAATGAGCAGTTCTTC.

The chain couples TRBV6-5 to TRBJ1-5; 8 positions agree with TRBD1. The V gene's germline CDR1 is MNHEY and CDR2 SVGAGI. J was trimmed by 6 bases and V by 6 bases; bases with no gene match: 4. This CDR3 contains 13 residues. CDR3 sequence: CASSDRGSQPQHF. The DNA of the CDR3 is TGTGCCAGCAGCGACAGGGGAAGTCAGCCCCAGCATTTT.

This clone occurred a few times. V and J are TRBV5-4 and TRBJ2-5, with 7 bases matching TRBD1. Unmatched junction bases numbered 0, after V lost 0 bases and J lost 1 base. The length of the CDR3 is 14 residues. Germline V gene data show CDR1 as SGHNT and CDR2 as YYREEE (reference sequence). The CDR3 DNA is TGTGCCAGCAGCTTGGGGGACAGCCAAGAGACCCAGTACTTC. Encoded protein: CASSLGDSQETQYF.

This clone turned up a few times. The CDR3 loop is CASSLRHGGDTGELFF. The CDR3 coding sequence is TGTGCCAGCAGCCTCCGCCATGGAGGAGACACCGGGGAGCTGTTTTTT. V gene TRBV9 combines with J gene TRBJ2-2; tentative D call: TRBD2 (5 bases). V lost 4 bases and J lost 3, with 16 bases in between. CDR1 is SGDLS, CDR2 YYNGEE, per germline. CDR3 length equals 16 residues. Based on the CDR3 plus reference TRBV9 and TRBJ2-2, the full variable domain is DSGVTQTPKHLITATGQRVTLRCSPRSGDLSVYWYQQSLDQGLQFLIQYYNGEERAKGNILERFSAQQFPDLHSELNLSSLELGDSALYFCASSLRHGGDTGELFFGEGSRLTVL.